These 16 T cell receptor beta chains came from one sample sequenced in a study of blood T cell repertoires in COVID-19. TCRdb keeps only in-frame clones here, not all; method: immunoSEQ multiplex PCR. Seen here are fewer than 350,000 clones, 85% observed once, and the top ten hold around 7.8%. Sample: peripheral blood. The origin of the receptors is a human donor in a cohort sampled during active COVID-19.

This clone was seen just once. V is TRBV2 and J is TRBJ1-1; no definite D call. CDR3 length: 13 amino acids. CDR1 SNHLY and CDR2 FYNNEI come from the germline V gene. V dropped 4 bases and J dropped 4 bases, with 10 bases sitting between them. The CDR3: CASSVEGGTEAFF. The CDR3 bases are TGTGCCAGCAGTGTAGAGGGTGGCACTGAAGCTTTCTTT.

The chain has TRBV7-9 and TRBJ2-7; tentative D call: TRBD1 (6 bases). The ends were cut back, 5 bases at V and 4 bases at J, with 9 bases in the middle. Looked up from germline, CDR1 is SEHNR and CDR2 is FQNEAQ (reference sequence). The CDR3 loop spans 12 amino acids. The CDR3 nucleotides read TGTGCCAGCAGCATTGGACAGTACGAGCAGTACTTC. Translation gives CASSIGQYEQYF.

A single count supports this clone. The genes are TRBV7-2 and TRBJ2-1; 7 nucleotides match TRBD2. CDR3 size: 15 residues. V trimming: 5 bases; J trimming: 12 bases; junction bases outside the gene matches: 16. The V gene's germline CDR1 is SGHTA and CDR2 FQGNSA. The chain's CDR3 is CASSRAGTTNEGQFF. CDR3 sequence (DNA): TGTGCCAGCAGCCGCGCCGGGACTACCAATGAGGGGCAGTTCTTC. Looking up the rest from reference TRBV7-2 and TRBJ2-1 gives the full variable domain: GAGVSQSPSNKVTEKGKDVELRCDPISGHTALYWYRQSLGQGLEFLIYFQGNSAPDKSGLPSDRFSAERTGGSVSTLTIQRTQQEDSAVYLCASSRAGTTNEGQFFGPGTRLTVL.

J is TRBJ1-5 and V is TRBV10-2; D is unclear. This CDR3 has 14 residues. Germline V CDR1 and CDR2: WSHSY, SAAADI. V lost 2 bases, J lost 4 bases, and 9 bases lay in between. The CDR3 reads CASSEKGENQPQHF. DNA for the CDR3: TGCGCCAGCAGTGAGAAGGGAGAGAATCAGCCCCAGCATTTT.

The chain uses TRBV4-2 and TRBJ2-3, with D possibly matching TRBD2 (5 bases). Trimming removed 0 bases at V and 0 bases at J, with 10 bases between. The CDR3 consists of 16 residues. Germline loops: CDR1 LGHNA, CDR2 YNFKEQ. Written as DNA, the CDR3 is TGTGCCAGCAGCCAAGAACTTAGCGTAAGCACAGATACGCAGTATTTT. It specifies CASSQELSVSTDTQYF.

This chain links TRBV10-3 with TRBJ1-4, with TRBD1 matching over 7 bases. Germline V gives CDR1 ENHRY, CDR2 SYGVKD. V gave up 6 bases and J gave up 5 bases; unmatched junction bases: 6. This CDR3 has 14 amino acids. Here the CDR3 reads CAIRETGQNEKLFF. CDR3 coding DNA: TGTGCCATCAGGGAGACAGGGCAAAATGAAAAACTGTTTTTT.

This clone came up a few times. J is TRBJ2-2 and V is TRBV12-5, with unresolved D. The ends were cut back, 5 bases at V and 7 bases at J, with 8 bases in the middle. This CDR3 has 12 amino acids. Germline V gene sequence: CDR1 LGHNT, CDR2 FRNRAP. The DNA of the CDR3 is TGTGCTAGTGGTCTACTAATCGGGGAGCTGTTTTTT. It translates to CASGLLIGELFF.

The V and J genes are TRBV23-1 and TRBJ2-7; 10 nucleotides align to TRBD1. TRBV23-1 is recorded as an ORF, its role being uncertain. V trimming: 0 bases; J trimming: 5 bases; junction bases outside the gene matches: 1. This CDR3 has 14 amino acids. The CDR3, as DNA: TGCGCCAGCAGTCAATCGGGGACAGGGGACGAGCAGTACTTC. Its translation: CASSQSGTGDEQYF.

This chain connects TRBV10-3 to TRBJ2-7; 7 bases line up with TRBD2. The CDR3 runs 15 residues. V gave up 4 bases and J gave up 7 bases; unmatched junction bases: 13. Germline CDR1 is ENHRY and CDR2 is SYGVKD. The DNA of the CDR3 is TGTGCCATCAGTGTCCTCGGGGAGCGGGGAGGGGAGCAGTACTTC. This sequence encodes CAISVLGERGGEQYF.

The gene calls are TRBV7-3 and TRBJ1-2, with D maybe TRBD1 (5 bases). The CDR3 length is 15 residues. V dropped 5 bases and J dropped 4 bases, with 17 bases sitting between them. CDR1 and CDR2 from the germline V gene are SGHTA and FQGTGA. Written as DNA, the CDR3 is TGTGCCAGCAGCGAAACCGGGCAGGGTCGCTATGGCTACACCTTC. It encodes CASSETGQGRYGYTF.

The CDR3 sequence is CASSGGGDEQFF. DNA of the CDR3: TGTGCCAGCAGTGGGGGGGGCGATGAGCAGTTCTTC. This chain connects TRBV12-3 or TRBV12-4 to TRBJ2-1; a possible D gene is TRBD2 (7 bases). The CDR3 sequence is 12 residues long. V shed 5 bases and J shed 8 bases, with 10 bases lying between them.

This clone was counted a few times. The chain couples TRBV3-1 (or the pseudogene TRBV3-2) to TRBJ1-2, with TRBD1 as a possible D gene (6 bases). Trimming took 4 bases from V and 4 from J, leaving 16 bases between them. Germline values: CDR1 LGHDT, CDR2 YNNKEL (reference sequence). CDR3 length equals 15 residues. CDR3 DNA sequence: TGTGCCAGCAGCCGGACAGTTGCACCCGTCTATGGCTACACCTTC. Translation gives CASSRTVAPVYGYTF.

The gene calls are TRBV11-2 and TRBJ2-3; D gene uncertain. V dropped 1 base and J dropped 2 bases, with 10 bases sitting between them. The CDR3 consists of 15 residues. Germline CDR1 reads SGHAT; CDR2 reads FQNNGV. The CDR3 DNA reads as TGTGCCAGCAGCTTAGTCGTCCAGGACACAGATACGCAGTATTTT. This codes for CASSLVVQDTDTQYF.

The chain links TRBV5-4 to TRBJ1-2; D is unresolved. The CDR3 runs 15 residues. Trimming took 2 bases from V and 4 from J, leaving 15 bases between them. Germline CDR1 and CDR2: SGHNT and YYREEE (reference sequence). CDR3: CASSFETTKSYGYTF. The CDR3 bases are TGTGCCAGCAGCTTCGAGACGACAAAATCCTATGGCTACACCTTC.

This chain links TRBV12-3 or TRBV12-4 with TRBJ1-2; D may be TRBD1 (6 bases). The CDR3 runs 13 residues. Trimming left V 3 bases short and J 3 bases short, with 8 bases between. This CDR3 reads CASSLDRHYGYTF. The CDR3 DNA follows: TGTGCCAGCAGTTTGGACAGACACTATGGCTACACCTTC.

This clone has a single count. This chain links TRBV14 with TRBJ2-7, with TRBD1 identical over 7 bases. The CDR3 is 15 residues long. The V segment lost 0 bases and the J segment 2 bases; nucleotides outside the gene matches: 4. Germline assignment: CDR1 SGHDN and CDR2 FVKESK. The chain's CDR3 is CASSQDGTVPYEQYF. CDR3 sequence (DNA): TGTGCCAGCAGCCAAGATGGGACAGTACCCTACGAGCAGTACTTC.